This T cell receptor (beta chain) emerged from a study of blood T cell repertoires in COVID-19. Authors' data handling: Reference gene primer amplification gave nucleated cell count estimates. Clones were read by immunoSEQ multiplex PCR, and TCRdb kept only the in-frame ones, dropping some. That table furnishes V, J and clone size, whereas the DNA furnished D and trimming. The sample has under 300,000 clones; around 90% are singletons. The V and J ends lost 3 bases and 5 bases, in that order; junction bases with no gene match: 5. The germline V gene encodes CDR1 KGHDR and CDR2 SFDVKD. CDR3 length: 15 amino acids.

The receptor was derived from a woman younger than 45 with acute or convalescent COVID-19. Material for sequencing was peripheral blood. The V gene is TRBV24-1, the J gene TRBJ1-4; 7 bases line up with TRBD1. CDR3 region: CATSDPSGGNEKLFF. The DNA for the CDR3 is TGTGCCACCAGTGATCCCTCAGGGGGGAATGAAAAACTGTTTTTT.